A single sample gave rise to the 9 T cell receptor beta chains below, sequenced in a study of blood T cell repertoires in COVID-19. Assay used: immunoSEQ multiplex PCR; TCRdb lists only in-frame clones, some missing. The data contain about 110,000 clones, approximately 87% of them singletons. The material sequenced was peripheral blood. The receptors originated from a woman between 45 and 65 years old with acute or convalescent COVID-19.

This clone occurred once. The chain combines TRBV5-1 with TRBJ1-5; the match to TRBD1 covers 8 bases. CDR3 size: 14 residues. In germline, CDR1 is SGHRS, CDR2 YFSETQ. V shed 3 bases and J 6 bases; nucleotides not matched to a gene: 5. This chain's CDR3 is CASSYGQGSQPQHF. CDR3 bases: TGCGCCAGCAGCTACGGACAGGGTAGTCAGCCCCAGCATTTT.

The chain couples TRBV4-1 to TRBJ2-7; 7 nucleotides line up with TRBD1. The CDR3 loop spans 15 amino acids. Per the germline V gene, CDR1 is MGHRA and CDR2 is YSYEKL. The V gene end was trimmed by 3 bases and the J gene end by 6 bases; junction bases not matched to a gene: 11. This CDR3 reads CASSQLTGTRFEQYF. DNA of the CDR3: TGCGCCAGCAGCCAGTTGACAGGGACAAGATTCGAGCAGTACTTC.

The V and J genes are TRBV4-1 and TRBJ1-1; the D gene is possibly TRBD1 (6 bases). The CDR3 runs 18 residues. Trimming shortened V by 0 bases and J by 4 bases, and 21 bases separated the two germline ends. Per germline, CDR1 MGHRA and CDR2 YSYEKL. The CDR3 nucleotides are TGCGCCAGCAGCCAAGATAGGTTCGCGGGGGCAAGAGGCACTGAAGCTTTCTTT. It yields the protein CASSQDRFAGARGTEAFF.

This clone was observed a handful of times. The sample holds other DNA sequences that translate to the same CDR3. The chain has TRBV19 and TRBJ2-7; TRBD1 aligns across 8 bases. V trimming: 7 bases; J trimming: 0 bases; junction bases outside the gene matches: 2. This CDR3 region has 13 residues. Germline values: CDR1 LNHDA, CDR2 SQIVND (reference sequence). The CDR3 nucleotides are TGTGCCAGTAAAGGGACAGGCTCCTACGAGCAGTACTTC. This translates into CASKGTGSYEQYF.

Only a few counts were recorded for this clone. This chain connects TRBV28 to TRBJ1-2; TRBD1 might be the D (5 bases). The germline CDR1 and CDR2 sequences are MDHEN and SYDVKM. CDR3 length equals 15 residues. Trimming stripped 8 bases from V and 6 bases from J, with 22 bases between. The CDR3 DNA reads TGTGCCAGCGGCGAGGGACTCCATTTAGGGGATGGCTACACCTTC. Residues: CASGEGLHLGDGYTF.

This clone was recorded once. The chain joins TRBV9 to TRBJ1-5; 8 bases agree with TRBD1. Germline trimming cut 3 bases from V and 7 bases from J; bases unmatched to any gene: 6. The CDR3 runs 14 residues. Germline V CDR1 and CDR2: SGDLS, YYNGEE. This CDR3 reads CASSAGTGEQPQHF. The CDR3 DNA is TGTGCCAGCAGCGCCGGGACAGGCGAGCAGCCCCAGCATTTT.

J is TRBJ1-2 and V is TRBV28; TRBD1 aligns across 7 bases. Germline V gene sequence: CDR1 MDHEN, CDR2 SYDVKM. The CDR3 length is 15 residues. With 2 bases clipped from V and 4 bases from J, the junction kept 7 bases outside the gene matches. For the CDR3, the DNA is TGTGCCAGCAGTTTACAACAGGGGTGGGCCTATGGCTACACCTTC. It specifies CASSLQQGWAYGYTF.

The chain links TRBV5-1 to TRBJ2-7; 11 bases fit TRBD1. With V trimmed by 5 bases and J by 1 base, 2 bases remained unmatched. The CDR3 runs to 14 residues. Germline V gene lookup returns CDR1 SGHRS and CDR2 YFSETQ. CDR3 protein: CASSGQGASYEQYF. CDR3 DNA: TGCGCCAGCAGTGGACAGGGGGCGTCCTACGAGCAGTACTTC.

V is TRBV19 and J is TRBJ1-5; D gene ambiguous. Per the germline V gene, CDR1 is LNHDA and CDR2 is SQIVND (reference sequence). Trimming stripped 7 bases from V and 1 base from J, with 11 bases between. The CDR3 is 14 residues long. The CDR3 coding sequence is TGTGCCAGTATTGGGCCGGGGAGCAATCAGCCCCAGCATTTT. Its protein is CASIGPGSNQPQHF.